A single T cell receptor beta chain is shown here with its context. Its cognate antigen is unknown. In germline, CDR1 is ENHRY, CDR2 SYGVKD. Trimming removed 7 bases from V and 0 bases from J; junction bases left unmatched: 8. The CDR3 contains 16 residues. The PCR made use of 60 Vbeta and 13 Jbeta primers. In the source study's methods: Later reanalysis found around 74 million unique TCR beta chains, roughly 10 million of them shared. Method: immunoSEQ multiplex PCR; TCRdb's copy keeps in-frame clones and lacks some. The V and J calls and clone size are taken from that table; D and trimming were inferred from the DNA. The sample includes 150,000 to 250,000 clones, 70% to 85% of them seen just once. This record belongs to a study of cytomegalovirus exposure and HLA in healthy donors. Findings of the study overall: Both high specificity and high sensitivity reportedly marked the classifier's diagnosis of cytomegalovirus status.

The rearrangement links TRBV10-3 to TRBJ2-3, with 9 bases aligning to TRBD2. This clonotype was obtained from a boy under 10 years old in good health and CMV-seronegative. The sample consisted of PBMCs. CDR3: CAITSGTSTSTDTQYF. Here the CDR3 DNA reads TGTGCCATCACCTCAGGGACTAGCACTAGCACAGATACGCAGTATTTT.